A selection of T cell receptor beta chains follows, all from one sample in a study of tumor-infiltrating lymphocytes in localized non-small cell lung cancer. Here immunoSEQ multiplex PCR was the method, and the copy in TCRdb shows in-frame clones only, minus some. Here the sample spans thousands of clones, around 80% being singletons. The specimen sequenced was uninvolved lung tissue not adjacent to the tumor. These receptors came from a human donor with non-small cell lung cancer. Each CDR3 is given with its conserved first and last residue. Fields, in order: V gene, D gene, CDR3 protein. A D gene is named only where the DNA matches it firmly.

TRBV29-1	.	CSVGGIGGSSSYEQYF
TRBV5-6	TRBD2	CAASGRADETQYF
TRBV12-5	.	CAPVGRIYEQYF
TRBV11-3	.	CASSSSNTRQGGGTGELFF
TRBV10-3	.	CAISESQGINEQYF
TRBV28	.	CASSSGDYSYNEQFF
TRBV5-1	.	CASSLAGGNTEAFF
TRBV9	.	CASSANYGYTF
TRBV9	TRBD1	CASSVETTGAQRTEAFF
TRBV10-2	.	CASSEMNSGELFF
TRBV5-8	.	CASSSDPALRTSKGHGYTF
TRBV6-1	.	CASSPLGNEQFF
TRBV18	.	CASSPPQVAGPTYEQYF
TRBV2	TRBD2	CASSEARLAGVNEQFF
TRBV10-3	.	CAISEWAGRSGNTIYF
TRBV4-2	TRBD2	CASSRGLAGGEEQYF
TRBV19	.	CASKGPSYSNQPQHF
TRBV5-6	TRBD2	CASSSGLAGAPNTGELFF
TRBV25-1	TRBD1	CASSVSQGLNTEAFF
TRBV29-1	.	CSVGIRPNTEAFF
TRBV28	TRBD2	CASSLGGSRYEQYF
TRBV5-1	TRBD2	CASSLVAGDWTGELFF
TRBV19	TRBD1	CASTTTGQALQETQYF
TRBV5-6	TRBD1	CASSLRQGDTQYF
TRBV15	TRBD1	CATSSRGRLDYGYTF
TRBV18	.	CASSPPGLGGQETQYF
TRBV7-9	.	CASSSREGHDTIYF
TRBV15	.	CATSRDLSAGVDYGYTF
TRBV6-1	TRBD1	CASSSGGWNTEAFF
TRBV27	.	CASSPLGYGYTF
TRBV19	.	CASSRWDEQYF
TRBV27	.	CASSYVGHGTEAFF
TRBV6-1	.	CASSDRAQNTGELFF
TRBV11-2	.	CASSLDPGPNTEAFF
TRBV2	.	CASSEFRGEGKLFF
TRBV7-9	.	CASSLSGVGNTIYF
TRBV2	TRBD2	CAILAGGRETQYF
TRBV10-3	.	CAISLLPDSGQGYTF
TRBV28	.	CASSFSEPNYEQYF
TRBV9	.	CASSVGANVLTF
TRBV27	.	CASSFGGGRHTEAFF
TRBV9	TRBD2	CASSGLAGVGTDTQYF